This T cell receptor (beta chain) emerged from a study of response to subunit inactivated influenza vaccine. Points from the study as a whole: T cells newly recruited by each seasonal influenza vaccination are few, the authors suggested.

MiXCR, applied by TCRdb to the RT-PCR reads, yields one record per CDR3 protein. This table has fewer than 700,000 distinct CDR3 sequences, 10% to 15% appearing once. In this sample, this clonotype turned up a few times. Its cognate antigen is unknown. The CDR3 has 14 amino acids. CDR1 and CDR2 (germline): MNHNS, SASEGT. V lost 8 bases and J lost 1; bases outside the gene matches: 5. The rearrangement links TRBV6-1 to TRBJ1-5; 7 positions match TRBD1. The sequenced sample was PBMCs from blood, obtained roughly 46 days after vaccination. This clonotype was sampled from a man aged 45-60 years who received an inactivated influenza vaccine. The CDR3 here is CASGRGLSNQPQHF. The CDR3 nucleotides are TGTGCCAGCGGAAGGGGGCTAAGCAATCAGCCCCAGCATTTT.